The T cell receptor (beta chain) under discussion was sequenced for a study of blood T cell repertoires in COVID-19. About the research overall: From T cells, B-cell-depleted T cells, or PBMCs came the material, which was cDNA or gDNA.

Libraries were prepared by immunoSEQ multiplex PCR; TCRdb keeps only in-frame clonotypes and omits some of them. The top ten hold around 5% of the sample, which has 50,000 to 65,000 clones, approximately 86% seen once. As regards this clone: The sample holds other DNA sequences that translate to the same CDR3.

V was clipped by 4 bases and J by 2 bases; unmatched bases: 3. The germline V gene has CDR1 SGHRS and CDR2 YFSETQ. The CDR3 loop spans 14 amino acids. The TCR originated in a man in his fifties or sixties with acute or convalescent COVID-19. V is TRBV5-1 and J is TRBJ1-5; TRBD1 matches 7 bases. Sequenced sample: peripheral blood. The CDR3, as DNA: TGCGCCAGCAGCCCTGGGACAGGCAATCAGCCCCAGCATTTT. Protein: CASSPGTGNQPQHF. Combining the CDR3 with reference TRBV5-1 and TRBJ1-5 gives the whole variable domain KAGVTQTPRYLIKTRGQQVTLSCSPISGHRSVSWYQQTPGQGLQFLFEYFSETQRNKGNFPGRFSGRQFSNSRSEMNVSTLELGDSALYLCASSPGTGNQPQHFGDGTRLSIL.